This TCR beta chain was captured in a study of blood T cells in healthy people across ages (dated by TCRdb to 2015 to 2017). For the wider study: In model experiments, roughly one uniquely barcoded TCR beta cDNA molecule per two T cells was captured by template switching. For two donors (one aged 18 to 30 and one aged 80 or older), the study analyzed two additional independent replicas of 1 million unique cDNA reads from the same blood draw. Using deep sequencing normalized with unique cDNA molecular identifiers, the study measured how TCR beta repertoire diversity changes with age. The donors were split into four age groups: young (average around 15 years), middle-aged (about 40), aged (roughly 60) and long-lived (approximately 89). Study-wide conclusions, independent of this receptor: Compared with the aged group, the long-lived group had more naive CD4+ T cells, fewer expanded clones and increased TCR diversity, suggesting age selection. A strong correlation was found between observed TCR beta diversity and the percentage of naive T cells measured by flow cytometry. As age increased, observed TCR beta diversity per million T cells dropped in a roughly linear way, and a significant reduction was already evident by age 40. Estimates of total diversity based on one million sequenced T cells were regarded as lower bounds and as underestimates. Because the CMV infection status of the donors was unknown, age-related changes in expanded clonotypes may potentially have been confounded. Bulk unsorted PBMC profiling prevented conclusive comparison of naive and antigen-experienced compartments.

Turning to this clonotype: There is no known antigen for this receptor. Base qualities are not provided; no much larger clone lies one nucleotide away.

The donors were roughly 40 Caucasian individuals from Russia, aged about 6 to 100 years, who were systemically healthy. Approximately 9.7 milliliters of peripheral blood were drawn from each donor into EDTA-treated Vacutainer tubes. Ficoll-Paque density-gradient centrifugation was used to isolate PBMCs, with at least 7 million per sample. Trizol reagent was used to extract total RNA from PBMCs, with at least 5 micrograms per sample. For every donor, flow cytometry on a PBMC aliquot measured the percentage of naive CD45RAhigh/CD27high T cells. Libraries were built with 5' RACE. The run used an Illumina HiSeq 2500. A second PCR of about 7 to 12 cycles was run with a J-beta primer mix and a sample-barcoded 5' primer. A unique molecular identifier was introduced onto each TCR beta cDNA molecule by a template-switch 5' adaptor carrying 12 random nucleotides. Each sample yielded at least 3 million CDR3-containing paired-end reads. First-strand cDNA was synthesized from all RNA with the Mint cDNA synthesis kit, primed by a TRBC-specific oligonucleotide. After uracil-DNA glycosylase treatment, a first 18-cycle PCR used universal primers M1SS and BC2_uni_R on all cDNA. Per the source publication's procedure: For normalization, 1 million high-quality reads, each with a distinct molecular identifier, were randomly selected from each sample. Instead of being binned into consensus sequences, reads with shared molecular identifiers were discarded. MiTCR, run with a Q25 quality threshold and the strictest error-elimination algorithm, handled CDR3 identification, clonotype clustering and error correction. A nonparametric unseen species model with Euler transformation was used to estimate a lower bound on total TCR beta diversity. TCRdb redid the processing of the public reads, applying fastp at Q25 and MiXCR, and retained in-frame beta chains. One record per CDR3 amino acid sequence lists the most common genes and DNA. The V and J calls and clone size are TCRdb's, not the authors'. The sample data list 800,000 or so distinct CDR3 sequences, and approximately 25% of these were observed just once. Approximately 3.7% of the sample is taken by the ten largest.

These data were likewise used in another study, on T cells of mothers and their children. Looking at the second paper: Donors were nine systemically healthy Caucasian individuals: three mothers and their six children. cDNA synthesis used all of the extracted RNA, with approximately 1.6 ug of RNA in each 15 ul reaction. In the second PCR, sample barcodes and 2-4 random nucleotides were introduced via the M1S primer. Over 8 million TCR beta CDR3 reads were obtained for each mother, and approximately 2.9 million reads were obtained for each child. TCR recombination output is similarly shaped by thymic selection in related and unrelated pairs, with a minor effect exerted by inherited differences. Related mother-child pairs always showed normalized repertoire overlap that was slightly higher than in unrelated mother-child pairs, though the difference was never significant. No persistent microchimeric T cell clones were found, with a detection sensitivity of approximately 95 clones per million clonotypes. To look for features that set related mother-child pairs apart from unrelated individuals, the researchers ran deep NGS to compare the TCR beta repertoires of mothers and children. On average, the children were approximately 11 +/- 4 years old, while the mothers were about 40 +/- 4 years old. After adapter ligation was performed with NEBNext reagents, the libraries were sequenced on an Illumina HiSeq 2000 with 100+100 nt paired-end reads. To prevent cross-contamination, the mother and child libraries were prepared a month apart and were sequenced in separate runs. For each donor, somewhere between roughly 450,000 and 2,000,000 distinct TCR beta clonotypes were identified. Naive TCR beta clonotypes were estimated from low-frequency clonotypes matched to each donor's FACS-determined naive share, without sorting.

The TCR was taken from a boy aged 10-17 years in good health. Sequencing used blood.

The CDR3 protein: CSAGTGEAFF. The nucleotide sequence is given as TGCAGCGCCGGGACGGGTGAAGCTTTCTTT. The chain was built from TRBV29-1 and TRBJ1-1; TRBD1 is a possible D gene, resting on 5 matching bases. Trimming removed 7 bases from V and 7 bases from J, leaving 10 bases between the germline ends. Inclusive of the bounding cysteine and phenylalanine, the CDR3 is 10 residues long. Only the CDR3 part of the read is kept: 30 bases, read in frame from the first base. As encoded in the germline V gene, CDR1 is SQVTM while CDR2 is ANQGSEA.